These 29 T cell receptor beta chains were sequenced from one sample in a study of technical replicates of blood from several donors. Measured with immunoSEQ multiplex PCR; TCRdb has only the in-frame clones, and not every one. The sample shows under 45,000 clones, roughly 96% of them seen only once. Sequenced: T cells isolated from PBMCs. The receptors stem from a human donor in good health.

The chain joins TRBV9 to TRBJ2-5; 13 bases are shared with TRBD2. This CDR3 contains 14 residues. Germline assignment: CDR1 SGDLS and CDR2 YYNGEE. Unmatched junction bases numbered 0, after V lost 3 bases and J lost 4 bases. The CDR3 loop is CASSGTSGGETQYF. CDR3 nucleotide sequence: TGTGCCAGCAGCGGGACTAGCGGGGGAGAGACCCAGTACTTC.

This chain links TRBV19 with TRBJ2-7; the D gene is possibly TRBD2 (5 bases). The V end was cut by 1 base, the J end by 4 bases, with 14 bases between. Germline lookup yields CDR1 LNHDA and CDR2 SQIVND (reference sequence). The CDR3 extends over 15 amino acids. The chain's CDR3 is CASSIAPRTGYEQYF. CDR3 in DNA: TGTGCCAGTAGTATAGCCCCCCGGACTGGATACGAGCAGTACTTC. Combining the CDR3 with reference TRBV19 and TRBJ2-7 gives the whole variable domain DGGITQSPKYLFRKEGQNVTLSCEQNLNHDAMYWYRQDPGQGLRLIYYSQIVNDFQKGDIAEGYSVSREKKESFPLTVTSAQKNPTAFYLCASSIAPRTGYEQYFGPGTRLTVT.

V is TRBV30 and J is TRBJ1-5, with a possible D match to TRBD1 (6 bases). The CDR3 is 16 residues long. Germline CDR1 and CDR2: GTSNPN and SVGIG (reference sequence). V lost 2 bases and J 3 bases, leaving 17 bases between the germline ends. CDR3 region: CAWSRDRSNHNQPQHF. As DNA, the CDR3 is TGTGCCTGGAGTCGCGACAGGAGTAACCACAATCAGCCCCAGCATTTT.

The rearrangement joins TRBV27 to TRBJ2-7, with 10 positions matching TRBD2. Per the germline V gene, CDR1 is MNHEY and CDR2 is SMNVEV (reference sequence). The CDR3 has 16 amino acids. V shed 6 bases and J 2 bases; nucleotides not matched to a gene: 10. The CDR3 loop is CASRLSGRVATYEQYF. The CDR3 nucleotides are TGTGCCAGCAGATTAAGCGGGAGGGTTGCTACCTACGAGCAGTACTTC.

The chain is built from TRBV29-1 and TRBJ2-5; 13 bases align to TRBD2. The CDR3 extends over 22 amino acids. After removal of 3 bases from V and 0 bases from J, the junction contained 22 bases not matched to a gene. Looked up from germline, CDR1 is SQVTM and CDR2 is ANQGSEA. CDR3 residues: CSVDGVATGTSGILSYQETQYF. CDR3 sequence (DNA): TGCAGCGTTGACGGGGTAGCAACCGGGACTAGCGGGATTCTGTCGTACCAAGAGACCCAGTACTTC.

This chain joins TRBV7-3 and TRBJ2-2; D remains unclear. CDR1 SGHTA and CDR2 FQGTGA come from the germline V gene. The CDR3 has 12 residues. Trimming took 6 bases from V and 7 from J, leaving 9 bases between them. CDR3 loop: CASSFTVGELFF. The CDR3 DNA reads as TGTGCCAGCAGTTTTACAGTCGGGGAGCTGTTTTTT. The full variable domain, with the rest looked up from reference TRBV7-3 and TRBJ2-2, is GAGVSQTPSNKVTEKGKYVELRCDPISGHTALYWYRQSLGQGPEFLIYFQGTGAADDSGLPNDRFFAVRPEGSVSTLKIQRTERGDSAVYLCASSFTVGELFFGEGSRLTVL.

The CDR3 bases are TGTGCCAGCAGCTCAGTGGAGGAAAAACTGTTTTTT. Translating gives CASSSVEEKLFF. The chain joins TRBV6-6 to TRBJ1-4; D remains ambiguous. The V and J ends lost 6 bases and 8 bases respectively, with 10 bases between them. Germline V CDR1 and CDR2: MNHNY, SVGAGI (reference sequence). The CDR3 has 12 amino acids.

In this sample, this clone turned up once. This sequence joins TRBV29-1 and TRBJ2-1, with TRBD2 matching 14 bases. The CDR3 runs 14 residues. The trim removed 6 bases at V and 5 bases at J, leaving 3 bases unmatched. CDR1 and CDR2 from the germline V gene are SQVTM and ANQGSEA. CDR3 in DNA: TGCAGCGTGGGACTAGCGGGAGCTGACAATGAGCAGTTCTTC. It codes for CSVGLAGADNEQFF.

The chain is built from TRBV6-5 and TRBJ2-7; 9 bases agree with TRBD2. The CDR3 covers 14 residues. Germline-derived CDR1 and CDR2 are MNHEY and SVGAGI. V lost 6 bases, J lost 5 bases, and 8 bases stayed unmatched. CDR3 in amino acids: CASRLSGRVHEQYF. The DNA of the CDR3 is TGTGCCAGCAGACTTAGCGGGAGAGTCCACGAGCAGTACTTC.

CDR3 nucleotide sequence: TGTGCCAGCAGCCCGAACAGCTATGAGCAGTTCTTC. Its protein is CASSPNSYEQFF. The V gene is TRBV11-3, the J gene TRBJ2-1, with D uncertain. V lost 5 bases to trimming and J lost 8 bases, with 10 bases between them. The CDR3 consists of 12 residues. The germline CDR1 and CDR2 sequences are SGHNT and YENEEA.

The CDR3 sequence is CASSMQQGAPEKLFF. The CDR3 DNA reads TGTGCCAGTAGTATGCAACAGGGGGCTCCAGAAAAACTGTTTTTT. V usage is TRBV19 and J usage is TRBJ1-4; 9 nucleotides align to TRBD1. CDR1 is LNHDA, CDR2 SQIVND, per germline (reference sequence). J was trimmed by 8 bases and V by 3 bases; bases with no gene match: 7. This CDR3 contains 15 residues.

The V and J genes are TRBV15 and TRBJ2-5; 10 bases match TRBD2. The CDR3 covers 19 residues. Germline CDR1 and CDR2: LNHNV and YYDKDF (reference sequence). J lost 0 bases, V lost 1 base, and 11 bases had no gene match. Here the CDR3 reads CATSRVVASGRVDQETQYF. DNA for the CDR3: TGTGCCACCAGCAGAGTGGTGGCTAGCGGGAGAGTAGACCAAGAGACCCAGTACTTC.

This clone was picked up one time. The chain is built from TRBV29-1 and TRBJ2-7; tentatively, D is TRBD2 (5 bases). CDR3 size: 13 residues. V lost 6 bases and J 4 bases, leaving 16 bases between the germline ends. Per the germline V gene, CDR1 is SQVTM and CDR2 is ANQGSEA. The CDR3 sequence: CSVSGGLGYEQYF. In nucleotides, the CDR3 is TGCAGCGTGTCAGGAGGCCTTGGATACGAGCAGTACTTC.

The J gene is TRBJ2-7, the V gene TRBV30, with D perhaps matching TRBD2 (5 bases). Germline CDR1 and CDR2: GTSNPN and SVGIG (reference sequence). The CDR3 consists of 12 residues. V was shortened by 4 bases and J by 5 bases, with 12 bases between the two germline ends. CDR3 in amino acids: CAWNPGRNEQYF. CDR3 nucleotide sequence: TGTGCCTGGAACCCGGGAAGGAACGAGCAGTACTTC.

The chain has TRBV19 and TRBJ1-5, with D unresolved. Trimming left V 7 bases short and J 4 bases short, with 11 bases between. Germline assignment: CDR1 LNHDA and CDR2 SQIVND (reference sequence). This CDR3 has 13 residues. The CDR3 region is CASTDFLNQPQHF. In DNA, the CDR3 is TGTGCCAGTACTGACTTTCTAAATCAGCCCCAGCATTTT.

This chain connects TRBV2 to TRBJ1-1; a possible D gene is TRBD1 (5 bases). CDR1 and CDR2 (germline): SNHLY, FYNNEI. The V gene lost 11 bases and the J gene lost 6 bases, with 19 bases spanning the gap. The CDR3 has 13 residues. This CDR3 is CAVPGGWYAEAFF. Here the CDR3 DNA reads TGTGCCGTCCCCGGGGGTTGGTACGCTGAAGCTTTCTTT.

The CDR3, as DNA: TGTGCCAGCAGCTTACAGGCGGGGACTGAAGCTTTCTTT. Its protein is CASSLQAGTEAFF. The V and J genes are TRBV7-3 and TRBJ1-1; D unresolved. The CDR3 spans 13 residues. Germline V gene sequence: CDR1 SGHTA, CDR2 FQGTGA. Trimming shortened V by 2 bases and J by 5 bases, and 9 bases separated the two germline ends.

The chain links TRBV18 to TRBJ2-5; D remains unclear. The CDR3 has 15 residues. CDR1 is KGHSH and CDR2 is LQKENI in the germline V gene. V shed 3 bases and J shed 2 bases, with 13 bases lying between them. The CDR3: CASSPVGGRQETQYF. The CDR3 nucleotides are TGTGCCAGCTCACCGGTTGGCGGTCGGCAAGAGACCCAGTACTTC.

The chain links TRBV2 to TRBJ2-1; D is perhaps TRBD1 (5 bases). V lost 10 bases and J 4 bases, leaving 11 bases between the germline ends. Germline V lookup: CDR1 SNHLY, CDR2 FYNNEI. This CDR3 has 12 amino acids. CDR3 loop: CATLGQYNEQFF. DNA of the CDR3: TGTGCCACCCTAGGACAATACAATGAGCAGTTCTTC.

This CDR3 reads CASSLKGFRGEQYF. CDR3 DNA sequence: TGCGCCAGCAGCTTGAAGGGATTCAGGGGTGAGCAGTACTTC. V is TRBV5-1 and J is TRBJ2-7, with a weak D call TRBD1 (6 bases). Germline CDR1 and CDR2: SGHRS and YFSETQ. The CDR3 is 14 amino acids. V lost 1 base, J lost 7 bases, and 15 bases lay in between.

The V and J genes are TRBV5-1 and TRBJ2-7; 9 nucleotides align to TRBD1. Per the germline V gene, CDR1 is SGHRS and CDR2 is YFSETQ. The V gene end was trimmed by 1 base and the J gene end by 4 bases; junction bases not matched to a gene: 3. The CDR3 is 14 residues long. CDR3 amino acids: CASSLTGGTYEQYF. The DNA of the CDR3 is TGCGCCAGCAGCTTGACAGGGGGCACTTACGAGCAGTACTTC.

The chain couples TRBV28 to TRBJ1-2; TRBD1 matches at 7 bases. V lost 6 bases and J lost 6; bases outside the gene matches: 7. The germline CDR1 and CDR2 sequences are MDHEN and SYDVKM. The CDR3 spans 13 residues. CDR3 coding DNA: TGTGCCAGCAGGACCCCAGGGGGAGATGGCTACACCTTC. Translating it yields CASRTPGGDGYTF.

J is TRBJ2-5 and V is TRBV4-3, with D tentatively TRBD2 (6 bases). Germline CDR1 LGHNA, CDR2 YSLEER. Trimming removed 1 base at V and 5 bases at J, with 11 bases between. The CDR3 sequence is 14 residues long. This CDR3 is CASSQGLVRETQYF. CDR3 nucleotide sequence: TGCGCCAGCAGCCAAGGACTAGTTAGGGAGACCCAGTACTTC.

The CDR3 region is CASSQDGRGNGYTF. The CDR3 DNA follows: TGTGCCAGCAGCCAAGATGGCAGGGGGAATGGCTACACCTTC. The chain carries TRBV4-2 and TRBJ1-2, with 7 bases fitting TRBD1. The CDR3 has 14 amino acids. After removal of 0 bases from V and 6 bases from J, the junction contained 4 bases not matched to a gene. Germline values: CDR1 LGHNA, CDR2 YNFKEQ.

The V call is TRBV7-8, the J call TRBJ1-2, with D unresolved. The germline V gene has CDR1 SGHVS and CDR2 FQNEAQ. Trimming removed 1 base from V and 7 bases from J, with 16 bases in between. This CDR3 is built from 15 residues. DNA for the CDR3: TGTGCCAGCAGCTTAGTCGGGAACCGCGACCCTGGCTACACCTTC. This sequence encodes CASSLVGNRDPGYTF. The full variable domain, rest sourced from reference TRBV7-8 and TRBJ1-2, is GAGVSQSPRYKVAKRGQDVALRCDPISGHVSLFWYQQALGQGPEFLTYFQNEAQLDKSGLPSDRFFAERPEGSVSTLKIQRTQQEDSAVYLCASSLVGNRDPGYTFGSGTRLTVV.

The chain joins TRBV28 to TRBJ2-1; 7 bases line up with TRBD1. The CDR3 extends over 14 amino acids. CDR1 is MDHEN, CDR2 SYDVKM, per germline. The V and J ends lost 5 bases and 3 bases, in that order; junction bases with no gene match: 4. In nucleotides, the CDR3 is TGTGCCAGCAGTCCGACAGGGATCTACAATGAGCAGTTCTTC. Protein: CASSPTGIYNEQFF.

For this clone: One end of the junction varies from germline; a read error may be responsible. V is TRBV29-1 and J is TRBJ2-1; 10 bases are shared with TRBD1. CDR3 size: 13 residues. Germline CDR1 reads SQVTM; CDR2 reads ANQGSEA. In nucleotides, the CDR3 is TGCAGCGCGGTAGGGACAGGGGTTGGTTTTAGGATCTTC. It translates to CSAVGTGVGFRIF.

The V and J genes are TRBV5-1 and TRBJ2-7; possible D gene TRBD2, 6 bases. V was trimmed by 1 base and J by 4 bases, leaving 12 bases between them. Germline CDR1 is SGHRS and CDR2 is YFSETQ. This CDR3 region has 14 residues. The CDR3 sequence is CASSLQPGLYEQYF. The DNA for the CDR3 is TGCGCCAGCAGCTTGCAACCGGGACTTTACGAGCAGTACTTC. The full variable domain, with the rest looked up from reference TRBV5-1 and TRBJ2-7, is KAGVTQTPRYLIKTRGQQVTLSCSPISGHRSVSWYQQTPGQGLQFLFEYFSETQRNKGNFPGRFSGRQFSNSRSEMNVSTLELGDSALYLCASSLQPGLYEQYFGPGTRLTVT.

The chain joins TRBV27 to TRBJ2-7; 9 bases match TRBD1. CDR1 is MNHEY and CDR2 is SMNVEV in the germline V gene (reference sequence). The V gene end was trimmed by 5 bases and the J gene end by 2 bases; junction bases not matched to a gene: 10. This CDR3 spans 16 amino acids. The chain's CDR3 is CASSLTGGMFPYEQYF. CDR3 sequence (DNA): TGTGCCAGCAGTCTGACAGGGGGAATGTTTCCCTACGAGCAGTACTTC.